Shown below are 13 T cell receptor beta chains from a single sample sequenced in a study of cytomegalovirus exposure and HLA in healthy donors. A multiplex PCR was run with 60 Vbeta primers and 13 Jbeta primers. Repertoires were generated with immunoSEQ multiplex PCR, while TCRdb's copy carries only in-frame clones and drops some. This sample has 150,000 to 200,000 clones, with 75% to 85% found just once. The sample was PBMCs. The receptors come from a woman aged 50 to 65 in good health and CMV-seronegative.

This clone was seen only a few times. The chain recombines TRBV5-4 with TRBJ1-3; D gene unclear. Trimming shortened V by 6 bases and J by 9 bases, and 13 bases separated the two germline ends. The CDR3 contains 12 residues. Germline V gives CDR1 SGHNT, CDR2 YYREEE (reference sequence). CDR3 sequence reads: CASTSPEGTIYF. CDR3 DNA sequence: TGTGCCAGCACCTCACCTGAGGGCACCATATATTTT. Full variable domain (rest looked up from reference TRBV5-4 and TRBJ1-3): ETGVTQSPTHLIKTRGQQVTLRCSSQSGHNTVSWYQQALGQGPQFIFQYYREEENGRGNFPPRFSGLQFPNYSSELNVNALELDDSALYLCASTSPEGTIYFGEGSWLTVV.

The chain links TRBV19 to TRBJ1-6, with 7 bases lining up with TRBD1. There are 15 residues in the CDR3. Germline V gene data show CDR1 as LNHDA and CDR2 as SQIVND (reference sequence). Trimming removed 4 bases from V and 8 bases from J; junction bases left unmatched: 8. In nucleotides, the CDR3 is TGTGCCAGTAGTACCCCAGGGGGAACGTATTCACCCCTCCACTTT. It codes for CASSTPGGTYSPLHF.

J is TRBJ2-5 and V is TRBV5-6; 11 nucleotides line up with TRBD2. CDR3 length: 16 residues. In germline, CDR1 is SGHDT, CDR2 YYEEEE. J lost 5 bases, V lost 1 base, and 7 bases had no gene match. The CDR3 here is CASSLFLAGGQETQYF. The CDR3 DNA sequence: TGTGCCAGCAGCTTGTTCCTAGCGGGAGGTCAGGAGACCCAGTACTTC.

This chain joins TRBV28 and TRBJ1-4; possibly TRBD1 for D (5 bases). The CDR3 is 18 residues long. Trimming pared 2 bases from V and 1 base from J, leaving 17 bases between. The germline V gene encodes CDR1 MDHEN and CDR2 SYDVKM. DNA for the CDR3: TGTGCCAGCAGTTTAAGGGCGTGGGGAGGGGAAACTAATGAAAAACTGTTTTTT. Amino acids: CASSLRAWGGETNEKLFF. The full variable domain, in which reference TRBV28 and TRBJ1-4 provide the parts outside the CDR3, is DVKVTQSSRYLVKRTGEKVFLECVQDMDHENMFWYRQDPGLGLRLIYFSYDVKMKEKGDIPEGYSVSREKKERFSLILESASTNQTSMYLCASSLRAWGGETNEKLFFGSGTQLSVL.

The chain has TRBV4-1 and TRBJ1-3, with 7 bases matching TRBD1. V shed 2 bases, J shed 3 bases, and the junction held 4 bases outside the gene matches. The CDR3 has 15 amino acids. Germline V CDR1 and CDR2: MGHRA, YSYEKL. CDR3 DNA: TGCGCCAGCAGCCAATCGGACAGGTTTGGAAACACCATATATTTT. It specifies CASSQSDRFGNTIYF.

CDR3 residues: CASSQVGGSSYNEQFF. The CDR3 bases are TGTGCCAGCAGCCAAGTAGGAGGGAGCTCCTACAATGAGCAGTTCTTC. The chain couples TRBV4-2 to TRBJ2-1; perhaps TRBD2 as D (6 bases). Trimming left V 1 base short and J 0 bases short, with 10 bases between. This CDR3 comprises 16 residues. From germline, CDR1 is LGHNA and CDR2 YNFKEQ.

This clone was picked up one time. The chain couples TRBV7-9 to TRBJ1-4; no reliable D call. The CDR3 runs 14 residues. V was shortened by 1 base and J by 4 bases, with 7 bases between the two germline ends. The germline V gene has CDR1 SEHNR and CDR2 FQNEAQ (reference sequence). The CDR3 DNA is TGTGCCAGCAGCTTAGTGTCCGGTAATGAAAAACTGTTTTTT. It is translated as CASSLVSGNEKLFF.

This sequence joins TRBV27 and TRBJ2-2, with D possibly being TRBD1 (5 bases). The CDR3 extends over 14 amino acids. V was cut by 3 bases and J by 4 bases, with 9 bases left in between. From germline, CDR1 is MNHEY and CDR2 SMNVEV (reference sequence). CDR3 region: CASSFGAITGELFF. In DNA, the CDR3 is TGTGCCAGCAGTTTTGGGGCCATCACCGGGGAGCTGTTTTTT.

The chain combines TRBV27 with TRBJ1-6; TRBD1 matches 7 bases. V gave up 5 bases and J gave up 6 bases; unmatched junction bases: 13. Germline CDR1 reads MNHEY; CDR2 reads SMNVEV (reference sequence). This CDR3 spans 17 amino acids. CDR3 sequence: CASSPRTRTGVNSPLHF. DNA of the CDR3: TGTGCCAGCAGTCCCAGAACCAGGACAGGAGTTAATTCACCCCTCCACTTT.

The CDR3 bases are TGTGCCAGCAGCTTGGGCAGCGTGAACACTGAAGCTTTCTTT. Translating it yields CASSLGSVNTEAFF. V and J are TRBV5-6 and TRBJ1-1; D is ambiguous. The CDR3 runs to 14 residues. Germline lookup yields CDR1 SGHDT and CDR2 YYEEEE. The V and J ends lost 0 bases and 0 bases respectively, with 6 bases between them. Full variable domain (outside the CDR3, taken from reference TRBV5-6 and TRBJ1-1): DAGVTQSPTHLIKTRGQQVTLRCSPKSGHDTVSWYQQALGQGPQFIFQYYEEEERQRGNFPDRFSGHQFPNYSSELNVNALLLGDSALYLCASSLGSVNTEAFFGQGTRLTVV.

The chain carries TRBV7-2 and TRBJ2-3; 9 nucleotides match TRBD2. V lost 1 base to trimming and J lost 5 bases; unmatched junction nucleotides: 1. CDR3 length: 14 residues. CDR1 SGHTA and CDR2 FQGNSA come from the germline V gene. The CDR3 is CASSLGTSVDTQYF. CDR3 coding DNA: TGTGCCAGCAGCTTAGGGACTAGCGTAGATACGCAGTATTTT.

This chain joins TRBV6-6 and TRBJ2-7; TRBD1 might be the D (6 bases). Germline CDR1 and CDR2: MNHNY and SVGAGI (reference sequence). The length of the CDR3 is 15 residues. V dropped 6 bases and J dropped 1 base, with 16 bases sitting between them. The CDR3 DNA follows: TGTGCCAGCAGAGATAACACAGGGATTTCCTACGAGCAGTACTTC. It yields the protein CASRDNTGISYEQYF.

The V gene is TRBV5-1, the J gene TRBJ2-5; 7 bases map to TRBD1. This CDR3 has 14 amino acids. The V segment lost 4 bases and the J segment 5 bases; nucleotides outside the gene matches: 8. Looked up from germline, CDR1 is SGHRS and CDR2 is YFSETQ. The CDR3 DNA is TGCGCCAGCAGCGTCCGGGACAGTGGGGAGACCCAGTACTTC. The encoded protein is CASSVRDSGETQYF.